A single sample is the source of the 4 T cell receptor beta chains below, sequenced in a study of regulatory dendritic cells for organ transplantation. TCRdb keeps only in-frame clones here, not all; method: immunoSEQ multiplex PCR. In the table there are about 20,000 clones, 65% to 80% of which are singletons. Sorted T cells were CFSE-labeled and cultured approximately five days with allogeneic regulatory or mature dendritic cells at 1:10. These receptors have no identified antigens. Input material: memory CD4+ T cells from blood cultured with regulatory dendritic cells. The sample's subset: CD45RO+ memory T cells. These receptors came from a human donor in good health.

The rearrangement links TRBV28 to TRBJ2-3; 7 nucleotides align to TRBD1. In germline, CDR1 is MDHEN, CDR2 SYDVKM. The V and J ends lost 5 bases and 5 bases, in that order; junction bases with no gene match: 10. The CDR3 runs to 15 residues. CDR3 protein: CASSQQGPTRDTQYF. CDR3 in DNA: TGTGCCAGCAGTCAACAGGGGCCCACAAGAGATACGCAGTATTTT.

This chain connects TRBV7-3 to TRBJ2-3, with D unclear. Trimming took off 4 bases at V and 9 bases at J, with 17 bases between the two ends. CDR1 is SGHTA and CDR2 is FQGTGA in the germline V gene. The CDR3 loop spans 14 amino acids. DNA for the CDR3: TGTGCCAGCAGCTCGCAGGACGCGTTTGGGACGCAGTATTTT. Amino acids: CASSSQDAFGTQYF. The whole variable domain, remainder taken from reference TRBV7-3 and TRBJ2-3, is GAGVSQTPSNKVTEKGKYVELRCDPISGHTALYWYRQSLGQGPEFLIYFQGTGAADDSGLPNDRFFAVRPEGSVSTLKIQRTERGDSAVYLCASSSQDAFGTQYFGPGTRLTVL.

As DNA, the CDR3 is TGTGCCTGGGGCCGGGGCAAGGGGCTTTTGTACAATGAGCAGTTCTTC. Residues: CAWGRGKGLLYNEQFF. This rearrangement joins TRBV30 to TRBJ2-1; D tentatively fits TRBD1 or TRBD2 (5 bases each). CDR3 size: 16 residues. Germline assignment: CDR1 GTSNPN and CDR2 SVGIG (reference sequence). The V end lost 5 bases, the J end lost 4 bases, and 21 bases lay between the germline ends. The variable domain in full, completed from reference TRBV30 and TRBJ2-1, reads SQTIHQWPATLVQPVGSPLSLECTVEGTSNPNLYWYRQAAGRGLQLLFYSVGIGQISSEVPQNLSASRPQDRQFILSSKKLLLSDSGFYLCAWGRGKGLLYNEQFFGPGTRLTVL.

The count of this clone is one. The sample contains more than one DNA sequence encoding this CDR3. The CDR3 sequence is CASSPGDRDNQPQHF. The CDR3 DNA reads as TGTGCCAGCAGTCCGGGGGACAGGGACAATCAGCCCCAGCATTTT. The chain is built from TRBV28 and TRBJ1-5; 9 bases map to TRBD1. V shed 5 bases and J 3 bases; nucleotides not matched to a gene: 5. The germline gives CDR1 MDHEN, CDR2 SYDVKM. CDR3 length equals 15 residues.